The 11 T cell receptor beta chains reported below all come from one sample, sequenced in a study of shared clonotypes between healthy human individuals. Terminally differentiated effector memory CD45RA+ cells were left out of the naive CD8 fraction, which was CD45RO-negative and positively selected for CCR7. Assay used: immunoSEQ multiplex PCR; TCRdb lists only in-frame clones, some missing. The sample records millions of clones, roughly 95% being singletons. Material: naive CD8+ T cells sorted from blood. The receptors were sampled from a man younger than 35 in good health.

The chain links TRBV4-3 to TRBJ2-1, with D perhaps matching TRBD1 (6 bases). V dropped 8 bases and J dropped 5 bases, with 16 bases sitting between them. The CDR3 has 14 amino acids. The germline gives CDR1 LGHNA, CDR2 YSLEER. The CDR3 bases are TGCGCCAGCCCCCCGACAGGCGAGCACAATGAGCAGTTCTTC. Its translation is CASPPTGEHNEQFF.

The chain links TRBV5-4 to TRBJ1-2; D may be TRBD1 (6 bases). This CDR3 is built from 18 residues. The V gene's germline CDR1 is SGHNT and CDR2 YYREEE (reference sequence). V was cut by 4 bases and J by 0 bases, with 22 bases left in between. The CDR3 DNA sequence: TGTGCCAGCAGCCAGGGGCCGGGGGGGACTTTAGCTAACTATGGCTACACCTTC. Its translation: CASSQGPGGTLANYGYTF.

This rearrangement joins TRBV27 to TRBJ1-5; a possible D gene is TRBD1 (6 bases). The CDR3 has 15 residues. The germline CDR1 and CDR2 sequences are MNHEY and SMNVEV (reference sequence). V lost 3 bases and J lost 6, with 15 bases in between. CDR3 nucleotide sequence: TGTGCCAGCAGTTTCGGGGGGGGCCGGAGTCAGCCCCAGCATTTT. It yields the protein CASSFGGGRSQPQHF.

J is TRBJ2-1 and V is TRBV30; D call uncertain. Germline values: CDR1 GTSNPN, CDR2 SVGIG (reference sequence). The length of the CDR3 is 11 residues. V lost 0 bases and J lost 9, with 6 bases in between. The DNA of the CDR3 is TGTGCCTGGAGTGTAGATCTTGAGCAGTTCTTC. Residues: CAWSVDLEQFF.

This clone appeared once. The chain uses TRBV9 and TRBJ2-7; 7 nucleotides align to TRBD2. The CDR3 runs to 15 residues. V lost 0 bases, J lost 4 bases, and 7 bases stayed unmatched. Germline CDR1 SGDLS, CDR2 YYNGEE. The CDR3 DNA reads as TGTGCCAGCAGCGTAGGGGTCCAGGGAGGGTACGAGCAGTACTTC. Encoded protein: CASSVGVQGGYEQYF.

J is TRBJ1-2 and V is TRBV5-5; D remains ambiguous. The V end lost 4 bases, the J end lost 0 bases, and 7 bases lay between the germline ends. There are 13 residues in the CDR3. Germline-derived CDR1 and CDR2 are SGHKS and YYEKEE (reference sequence). CDR3 residues: CASSVVPNYGYTF. The CDR3 nucleotides read TGTGCCAGCAGCGTGGTGCCTAACTATGGCTACACCTTC.

J is TRBJ2-1 and V is TRBV4-1; possibly TRBD1 for D (6 bases). Trimming pared 5 bases from V and 4 bases from J, leaving 9 bases between. The CDR3 is made up of 13 amino acids. Germline V lookup: CDR1 MGHRA, CDR2 YSYEKL. The CDR3 sequence: CASSADRYNEQFF. The CDR3 DNA follows: TGCGCCAGCAGCGCGGACAGATACAATGAGCAGTTCTTC.

The gene calls are TRBV5-1 and TRBJ1-1; tentative D call: TRBD1 (6 bases). The CDR3 runs 15 residues. Trimming pared 4 bases from V and 4 bases from J, leaving 17 bases between. Germline CDR1 is SGHRS and CDR2 is YFSETQ. The CDR3: CASSLGTFPGTEAFF. CDR3 coding DNA: TGCGCCAGCAGCCTGGGGACATTCCCTGGCACTGAAGCTTTCTTT.

V and J are TRBV10-3 and TRBJ1-1; the D is unclear. The V gene's germline CDR1 is ENHRY and CDR2 SYGVKD. V lost 4 bases, J lost 3 bases, and 15 bases lay in between. The CDR3 has 15 amino acids. The chain's CDR3 is CAISAGLGEYTEAFF. The DNA for the CDR3 is TGTGCCATCAGTGCGGGATTGGGCGAGTACACTGAAGCTTTCTTT.

The chain links TRBV7-9 to TRBJ1-1; D remains unclear. The V gene lost 8 bases and the J gene lost 4 bases, with 14 bases spanning the gap. This CDR3 contains 13 residues. Germline values: CDR1 SEHNR, CDR2 FQNEAQ (reference sequence). CDR3 DNA: TGTGCCAGCTTCTCGAAGGGAGGCACTGAAGCTTTCTTT. It encodes CASFSKGGTEAFF.

This clone was detected only once. This chain joins TRBV2 and TRBJ2-7, with 7 bases matching TRBD1. With 6 bases clipped from V and 6 bases from J, the junction kept 8 bases outside the gene matches. The CDR3 totals 13 residues. In germline, CDR1 is SNHLY, CDR2 FYNNEI. As DNA, the CDR3 is TGTGCCAGCAGGACAGGGTGGGGAAGCGAGCAGTACTTC. This sequence encodes CASRTGWGSEQYF.